The 9 T cell receptor beta chains below were found in one sample sequenced in a study of shared clonotypes between healthy human individuals. The assay was immunoSEQ multiplex PCR, and TCRdb's table has in-frame clones only and misses some. The data hold some 2 million clones, with around 95% observed a single time. What was sequenced was naive CD4+ T cells sorted from blood. Subset reported: CD45RA+ positively selected. The source is a man aged 18 to 30 in good health.

The CDR3 DNA sequence: TGTGCCAGCAGTCTTGCTCCAGATACGCAGTATTTT. Its translation is CASSLAPDTQYF. V usage is TRBV9 and J usage is TRBJ2-3; no firm D call. V lost 5 bases, J lost 4 bases, and 8 bases lay in between. Germline CDR1 reads SGDLS; CDR2 reads YYNGEE. The CDR3 has 12 residues. Full variable domain (missing parts from reference TRBV9 and TRBJ2-3): DSGVTQTPKHLITATGQRVTLRCSPRSGDLSVYWYQQSLDQGLQFLIQYYNGEERAKGNILERFSAQQFPDLHSELNLSSLELGDSALYFCASSLAPDTQYFGPGTRLTVL.

V and J are TRBV27 and TRBJ2-2; D ambiguous. The V gene lost 5 bases and the J gene lost 2 bases, with 6 bases spanning the gap. Germline assignment: CDR1 MNHEY and CDR2 SMNVEV (reference sequence). This CDR3 spans 13 amino acids. The CDR3 sequence is CASSPRNTGELFF. Here the CDR3 DNA reads TGTGCCAGCAGTCCTCGTAACACCGGGGAGCTGTTTTTT.

To note about this clone: This may be a read error, as it is one base from a much larger clone. The sample has other DNA sequences that encode this CDR3 too. The chain couples TRBV2 to TRBJ1-4; D is ambiguous. CDR3 length: 11 amino acids. The germline V gene encodes CDR1 SNHLY and CDR2 FYNNEI. The germline V and J ends were trimmed by 6 bases and 5 bases, with 4 bases remaining between them. CDR3 amino acids: CASSLNEKLFF. Written as DNA, the CDR3 is TGTGCCAGCAGCCTAAATGAAAAACTGTTTTTT.

V and J are TRBV15 and TRBJ1-4; D gene uncertain. V gave up 5 bases and J gave up 10 bases, with 14 bases separating them. This CDR3 region has 13 residues. Germline V CDR1 and CDR2: LNHNV, YYDKDF (reference sequence). The CDR3 is CATSLDEGGKLFF. CDR3 nucleotides: TGTGCCACCAGCCTGGATGAAGGAGGAAAACTGTTTTTT.

The chain joins TRBV6-1 to TRBJ2-3; tentative D call: TRBD1 (6 bases). Trimming stripped 6 bases from V and 5 bases from J, with 18 bases between. The CDR3 runs 15 residues. Looked up from germline, CDR1 is MNHNS and CDR2 is SASEGT. CDR3 in amino acids: CASSDGQPGVDTQYF. Written as DNA, the CDR3 is TGTGCCAGCAGCGACGGACAGCCAGGTGTAGATACGCAGTATTTT.

This sequence joins TRBV2 and TRBJ2-7; the match to TRBD2 covers 9 bases. The CDR3 consists of 15 residues. Germline CDR1 and CDR2: SNHLY and FYNNEI. After removal of 5 bases from V and 1 base from J, the junction contained 6 bases not matched to a gene. The CDR3 nucleotides read TGTGCCAGCAGTTATAATAGCGGGGGTTCCTACGAGCAGTACTTC. It encodes CASSYNSGGSYEQYF.

The chain uses TRBV12-5 and TRBJ2-3; possible D gene TRBD2, 5 bases. V was clipped by 5 bases and J by 3 bases, with 18 bases between them. CDR1 and CDR2 from the germline V gene are LGHNT and FRNRAP. The CDR3 covers 16 residues. CDR3 coding DNA: TGTGCTAGTGGTCCCGGGCAGCGGAAGCAGACAGATACGCAGTATTTT. Translation gives CASGPGQRKQTDTQYF.

The V call is TRBV13, the J call TRBJ2-7; 7 bases line up with TRBD1. V shed 5 bases and J 4 bases; nucleotides not matched to a gene: 5. Per the germline V gene, CDR1 is PRHDT and CDR2 is FYEKMQ (reference sequence). The CDR3 consists of 13 residues. As DNA, the CDR3 is TGTGCCAGCAGCGTCAAACAGGGGTACGAGCAGTACTTC. It encodes CASSVKQGYEQYF.

J is TRBJ2-2 and V is TRBV10-3; possibly TRBD1 or TRBD2 for D (5 bases each). Trimming cost V 10 bases and J 6 bases, with 21 bases left between them. This CDR3 is built from 15 residues. The germline V gene encodes CDR1 ENHRY and CDR2 SYGVKD. CDR3 in amino acids: CATLARVLGAGELFF. CDR3 nucleotides: TGTGCCACCCTAGCCAGGGTACTTGGAGCCGGGGAGCTGTTTTTT.